This T cell receptor beta chain comes out of a study of blood T cell repertoires in COVID-19. Data came from immunoSEQ multiplex PCR; TCRdb stores just in-frame clones and leaves some out. The data contain around 12,000 clones, under 80% of them singletons. The V and J ends lost 6 bases and 0 bases respectively, with 9 bases between them. From germline, CDR1 is LGHNT and CDR2 FRNRAP. The CDR3 length is 14 residues. This clonotype originated in an elderly woman with acute or convalescent COVID-19. The chain uses TRBV12-5 and TRBJ1-3; weak D call: TRBD1 (6 bases). Input material: peripheral blood. CDR3 coding DNA: TGTGCTAGTGGGACAGGCGTCTCTGGAAACACCATATATTTT. Its protein product is CASGTGVSGNTIYF.